The rows below give T cell receptor beta chains drawn from one sample of a study of CD8 T cells in Susac syndrome. TCRdb used MiXCR to reprocess the immunoSEQ multiplex PCR reads, holding one entry per CDR3 protein. The table has about 120,000 distinct CDR3 sequences, 90% to 95% seen once; the top ten hold about 0.098%. The sample comprised CD4+ T cells from PBMCs. The receptors shown here come from a human donor in good health. Both conserved end residues are part of each CDR3. The order of the fields is V gene, CDR3 protein.

V gene: TRBV19; CDR3 protein: CASASVAGETQETQYF
V gene: TRBV3-1; CDR3 protein: CASSRLHLTMGGSYNEQFF
V gene: TRBV5-8; CDR3 protein: CASSPPGGQGNTDTQYF
V gene: TRBV20-1; CDR3 protein: CSAPPSPSIGKLFF
V gene: TRBV3-1; CDR3 protein: CASSQDVVNTEAFF
V gene: TRBV7-2; CDR3 protein: CASSSSVTGAAEQFF
V gene: TRBV4-3; CDR3 protein: CASSQVSRGNTEAFF
V gene: TRBV7-2; CDR3 protein: CASSLAQGVAEQYF
V gene: TRBV7-2; CDR3 protein: CASNIGGNTGELFF
V gene: TRBV7-9; CDR3 protein: CASSAPSRQANTGELFF
V gene: TRBV28; CDR3 protein: CASSLDTGELFF
V gene: TRBV12-3/TRBV12-4; CDR3 protein: CASSPDILSYNEQFF
V gene: TRBV30; CDR3 protein: CAWSVGRNGYTF
V gene: TRBV6-1; CDR3 protein: CASLSRGRIRTEAFF
V gene: TRBV3-1; CDR3 protein: CASSQVGGARNYGYTF
V gene: TRBV12-3/TRBV12-4; CDR3 protein: CASRQGDPGTYEQYF
V gene: TRBV7-9; CDR3 protein: CATRGLADTGELFF
V gene: TRBV6-2/TRBV6-3; CDR3 protein: CASSYSGGASYEQYF
V gene: TRBV9; CDR3 protein: CASSSTGILAGVQDTQYF
V gene: TRBV20-1; CDR3 protein: CSAGRTQRPDTQYF
V gene: TRBV9; CDR3 protein: CASSVAAYNEQFF
V gene: TRBV28; CDR3 protein: CASSSRGYEQYF
V gene: TRBV19; CDR3 protein: CASSTTGHGNEKLFF
V gene: TRBV6-5; CDR3 protein: CASRDDRRNVIEQYF
V gene: TRBV6-5; CDR3 protein: CASRPGQSVSEQFF
V gene: TRBV5-5; CDR3 protein: CASSLESLGYTEAFF
V gene: TRBV5-8; CDR3 protein: CASLGSLNQPQHF
V gene: TRBV24-1; CDR3 protein: CATSDFAATGETGELFF
V gene: TRBV5-4; CDR3 protein: CASSFRQGAPHLSTDTQYF
V gene: TRBV3-1; CDR3 protein: CASSQGPISYNEQFF
V gene: TRBV19; CDR3 protein: CASTTGQPPNEKLFF
V gene: TRBV28; CDR3 protein: CASVQGRTDTQYF
V gene: TRBV4-3; CDR3 protein: CASSQGTKSPQYF
V gene: TRBV29-1; CDR3 protein: CSVGGTSEAYEQYF
V gene: TRBV3-1; CDR3 protein: CASSQLAGDNEQFF
V gene: TRBV6-2/TRBV6-3; CDR3 protein: CASTRQGTYNEQFF
V gene: TRBV6-5; CDR3 protein: CASSRTGSYGYTF
V gene: TRBV7-2; CDR3 protein: CASSLQLGLAGGNEQFF
V gene: TRBV14; CDR3 protein: CASSYSGGDDYTF
V gene: TRBV30; CDR3 protein: CAWSPAGFLGNEQFF
V gene: TRBV7-9; CDR3 protein: CASSHSYSNQPQHF
V gene: TRBV4-2; CDR3 protein: CASSQALGTANTEAFF